These 9 T cell receptor beta chains originate from one sample sequenced in a study of CD8 T cells in ankylosing spondylitis. One entry per CDR3 protein, called by TCRdb with MiXCR from the 5' RACE reads. This table holds fewer than 350,000 distinct CDR3 sequences, approximately 10% found once. The sample taken for sequencing was blood, either unsorted or a sorted T cell fraction (not recorded which). These receptors originate from a female donor with ankylosing spondylitis or in good health (not recorded which).

In this sample, this clonotype turned up many times. The chain employs TRBV20-1 and TRBJ2-7; 7 positions match TRBD1. V lost 3 bases, J lost 5 bases, and 7 bases stayed unmatched. Germline-derived CDR1 and CDR2 are DFQATT and SNEGSKA (reference sequence). The CDR3 is 13 amino acids. This chain's CDR3 is CSARGDSSDEQYF. The CDR3 region has the DNA TGCAGTGCTAGGGGGGACAGTAGCGACGAGCAGTACTTC.

This clonotype was counted ten times or more. The CDR3, as DNA: TGTGCCAGCAGTTACTCCGATAGCGGGAATAAAGCGCATTTAAATGAGCAGTTCTTC. This sequence encodes CASSYSDSGNKAHLNEQFF. The chain couples TRBV6-5 to TRBJ2-1; 8 positions agree with TRBD2. Germline V gives CDR1 MNHEY, CDR2 SVGAGI. The CDR3 covers 19 residues. The V and J ends lost 0 bases and 7 bases, in that order; junction bases with no gene match: 17.

About this clonotype: This may be a read error: a much more frequent sequence differs by one nucleotide. V usage is TRBV6-5 and J usage is TRBJ2-5, with 8 bases fitting TRBD2. The CDR3 covers 15 residues. V was clipped by 0 bases and J by 4 bases; unmatched bases: 4. Germline CDR1 reads MNHEY; CDR2 reads SVGAGI. The CDR3 DNA reads TGTGCCAGCAGTTACTCAGGGCTAGCGGGAGAGACCCAGTACTTC. It codes for CASSYSGLAGETQYF.

At least ten counts were recorded for this clonotype. V usage is TRBV5-1 and J usage is TRBJ2-2; no clear D gene. CDR1 is SGHRS and CDR2 is YFSETQ in the germline V gene. V gave up 4 bases and J gave up 5 bases, with 15 bases separating them. The CDR3 extends over 15 amino acids. The CDR3 here is CASSPVWLRTGELFF. CDR3 sequence (DNA): TGCGCCAGCAGCCCGGTATGGCTTCGGACCGGGGAGCTGTTTTTT.

The sample holds many counts of this clonotype. This sequence joins TRBV6-5 and TRBJ2-7; tentatively, D is TRBD1 or TRBD2 (5 bases each). Trimming removed 3 bases from V and 9 bases from J, with 15 bases in between. CDR3 length: 13 amino acids. Germline V gives CDR1 MNHEY, CDR2 SVGAGI. This CDR3 reads CASSYGGQQGQYF. CDR3 bases: TGTGCCAGCAGTTATGGGGGTCAGCAGGGGCAGTACTTC.

In this sample, this clonotype turned up many times. The chain combines TRBV19 with TRBJ1-5, with TRBD1 identical over 12 bases. The junction had 9 bases not matched to a gene; V was cut back by 5 bases and J by 7 bases. Germline CDR1 reads LNHDA; CDR2 reads SQIVND (reference sequence). This CDR3 spans 16 amino acids. CDR3 residues: CASSHTLGTGGQPQHF. The CDR3 nucleotides read TGTGCCAGTAGTCATACCTTAGGGACAGGGGGCCAGCCCCAGCATTTT.

This clonotype was detected many times. The gene calls are TRBV10-3 and TRBJ1-6, with D hard to call. The CDR3 sequence is 17 residues long. Trimming cost V 2 bases and J 8 bases, with 19 bases left between them. Germline V lookup: CDR1 ENHRY, CDR2 SYGVKD. This chain's CDR3 is CAISETLGEVRHSPLHF. Here the CDR3 DNA reads TGTGCCATCAGTGAGACCCTCGGGGAGGTTCGCCATTCACCCCTCCACTTT.

The rearrangement uses TRBV30 and TRBJ2-5, with D hard to call. CDR1 and CDR2 (germline): GTSNPN, SVGIG (reference sequence). Between the trimmed V and J ends, which lost 0 bases and 2 bases, there was a span of 13 bases. CDR3 length equals 15 residues. CDR3 in DNA: TGTGCCTGGAGTGTACCCCGTTCTCTGCAAGAGACCCAGTACTTC. Translated: CAWSVPRSLQETQYF.

There are many counts of this clonotype. The chain is built from TRBV28 and TRBJ2-3, with a weak D call TRBD1 (6 bases). The CDR3 sequence is 16 residues long. CDR1 and CDR2 from the germline V gene are MDHEN and SYDVKM. Trimming shortened V by 2 bases and J by 2 bases, and 14 bases separated the two germline ends. CDR3 amino acids: CASSLQGTSNTDTQYF. In nucleotides, the CDR3 is TGTGCCAGCAGTTTACAAGGGACATCTAACACAGATACGCAGTATTTT.